One sample yielded the 24 T cell receptor beta chains listed below, sequenced in a study of OX40 agonist ivuxolimab in advanced cancers. Here immunoSEQ multiplex PCR was the method, and the copy in TCRdb shows in-frame clones only, minus some. Seen here are 55,000 to 75,000 clones, approximately 83% observed once, and the top ten hold about 0.78%. Sequencing used CD4+ or CD8+ T cells sorted from blood, obtained in a trial of the OX40 agonist ivuxolimab. The receptor source for this set is an adult with an advanced solid tumor such as melanoma, head and neck, liver or kidney cancer.

The rearrangement links TRBV2 to TRBJ1-1; D possibly corresponds to TRBD1 (6 bases). Between the trimmed V and J ends, which lost 3 bases and 4 bases, there was a span of 21 bases. CDR1 SNHLY and CDR2 FYNNEI come from the germline V gene. This CDR3 has 17 amino acids. The CDR3 protein is CASSDLTMLGGATEAFF. The CDR3 DNA reads as TGTGCCAGCAGTGATTTGACCATGCTTGGGGGGGCCACTGAAGCTTTCTTT.

This clone has only one observation. The genes are TRBV4-1 and TRBJ2-6, with TRBD2 matching 10 bases. Germline V lookup: CDR1 MGHRA, CDR2 YSYEKL. The ends lost 5 bases at V and 1 base at J; junction bases unmatched: 5. The CDR3 has 17 amino acids. The CDR3 DNA sequence: TGCGCCAGCAGCTTCCCTAGCGGGGGTTCTGGGGCCAACGTCCTGACTTTC. It codes for CASSFPSGGSGANVLTF.

The chain is built from TRBV5-8 and TRBJ2-3; D gene unclear. Germline CDR1 and CDR2: SGHTS and YDEGEE. Trimming took 4 bases from V and 0 from J, leaving 9 bases between them. This CDR3 contains 14 residues. The CDR3 protein is CASSPLRSTDTQYF. Here the CDR3 DNA reads TGTGCCAGCAGCCCACTAAGGAGCACAGATACGCAGTATTTT.

The rearrangement joins TRBV18 to TRBJ1-2; tentative D call: TRBD1 (5 bases). This CDR3 contains 16 residues. Germline lookup yields CDR1 KGHSH and CDR2 LQKENI. The V end lost 1 base, the J end lost 2 bases, and 14 bases lay between the germline ends. Here the CDR3 DNA reads TGTGCCAGCTCACCACGGGAGGCAGGGACGAACTATGGCTACACCTTC. Encoded protein: CASSPREAGTNYGYTF.

This sequence joins TRBV14 and TRBJ1-5; D gene unclear. Germline V lookup: CDR1 SGHDN, CDR2 FVKESK. V was trimmed by 4 bases and J by 0 bases, leaving 13 bases between them. The CDR3 length is 16 residues. The CDR3 protein is CASSPQAFYSNQPQHF. CDR3 coding DNA: TGTGCCAGCAGCCCCCAGGCTTTTTATAGCAATCAGCCCCAGCATTTT.

The chain joins TRBV6-5 to TRBJ1-3; unclear D gene. Per germline, CDR1 MNHEY and CDR2 SVGAGI. The V end was cut by 8 bases, the J end by 4 bases, with 15 bases between. This CDR3 has 14 residues. The CDR3 coding sequence is TGTGCCAGCCTAAAATCCTTGAGCGGAAACACCATATATTTT. Translating gives CASLKSLSGNTIYF.

This chain links TRBV6-1 with TRBJ1-1; 7 nucleotides align to TRBD1. Trimming cost V 5 bases and J 0 bases; bases outside gene matches: 3. CDR3 size: 14 residues. Germline lookup yields CDR1 MNHNS and CDR2 SASEGT. In DNA form, the CDR3 reads TGTGCCAGCAGTCGACAGGGTATGAACACTGAAGCTTTCTTT. Protein product: CASSRQGMNTEAFF.

This chain connects TRBV10-3 to TRBJ2-2; possibly TRBD2 for D (6 bases). The length of the CDR3 is 18 residues. V lost 3 bases to trimming and J lost 6 bases, with 23 bases between them. The germline gives CDR1 ENHRY, CDR2 SYGVKD. Written as DNA, the CDR3 is TGTGCCATCAGTGATATGGGGGAAGGGAGGACAATGTCCGGGGAGCTGTTTTTT. Translation: CAISDMGEGRTMSGELFF.

The table lists this clone with a count of one. The CDR3 region has the DNA TGTGCCAGCAGTGATCTAGTAGCGAGCTCCTACGAGCAGTACTTC. This translates into CASSDLVASSYEQYF. The chain joins TRBV2 to TRBJ2-7; a weak D match, TRBD2 (5 bases). Deletions cut 3 bases from V and 0 bases from J, with 12 bases between. Germline lookup yields CDR1 SNHLY and CDR2 FYNNEI. This CDR3 region has 15 residues.

This clone was picked up one time. The chain links TRBV6-6 to TRBJ2-3; D is ambiguous. V was shortened by 0 bases and J by 0 bases, with 4 bases between the two germline ends. The CDR3 spans 14 residues. The germline V gene encodes CDR1 MNHNY and CDR2 SVGAGI (reference sequence). CDR3 amino acids: CASSYSDSTDTQYF. The CDR3 coding sequence is TGTGCCAGCAGTTACTCGGACAGCACAGATACGCAGTATTTT.

This clone was counted a single time. V and J are TRBV7-8 and TRBJ2-7; no firm D call. This CDR3 spans 13 amino acids. Trimming cost V 3 bases and J 6 bases, with 12 bases left between them. Germline CDR1 and CDR2: SGHVS and FQNEAQ. CDR3 sequence (DNA): TGTGCCAGCAGCTTCTCACCCTTTGTCGAGCAGTACTTC. Translation: CASSFSPFVEQYF.

The rearrangement joins TRBV7-2 to TRBJ2-3, with D possibly being TRBD1 or TRBD2 (5 bases each). The V end was cut by 6 bases, the J end by 6 bases, with 10 bases between. Germline V CDR1 and CDR2: SGHTA, FQGNSA. CDR3 length: 12 amino acids. The CDR3 reads CASRRAGDTQYF. CDR3 nucleotides: TGTGCCAGCAGGAGGGCAGGGGATACGCAGTATTTT.

A single count supports this clone. This chain joins TRBV30 and TRBJ1-2; the D is unclear. Germline V lookup: CDR1 GTSNPN, CDR2 SVGIG (reference sequence). CDR3 length: 15 residues. Between the trimmed V and J ends, which lost 4 bases and 0 bases, there was a span of 15 bases. CDR3 in amino acids: CAWNTRRPTNYGYTF. The DNA for the CDR3 is TGTGCCTGGAATACGCGCAGGCCCACTAACTATGGCTACACCTTC. Looking up the rest from reference TRBV30 and TRBJ1-2 gives the full variable domain: SQTIHQWPATLVQPVGSPLSLECTVEGTSNPNLYWYRQAAGRGLQLLFYSVGIGQISSEVPQNLSASRPQDRQFILSSKKLLLSDSGFYLCAWNTRRPTNYGYTFGSGTRLTVV.

This clone was detected only a few times. This CDR3 is CASSWDRGGGTEAFF. DNA for the CDR3: TGCGCCAGCAGCTGGGACAGGGGAGGTGGCACTGAAGCTTTCTTT. The chain recombines TRBV5-1 with TRBJ1-1; 10 positions match TRBD1. With V trimmed by 3 bases and J by 4 bases, 6 bases remained unmatched. Germline values: CDR1 SGHRS, CDR2 YFSETQ. The CDR3 has 15 amino acids.

The rearrangement uses TRBV11-3 and TRBJ2-7; the D gene is possibly TRBD2 (5 bases). Germline V gene data show CDR1 as SGHNT and CDR2 as YENEEA. The CDR3 extends over 13 amino acids. Trimming removed 3 bases from V and 6 bases from J, with 12 bases in between. CDR3 amino acids: CASSFSSSSEQYF. CDR3 DNA sequence: TGTGCCAGCAGCTTCTCTAGCTCCAGCGAGCAGTACTTC.

The rearrangement links TRBV2 to TRBJ2-2, with D possibly being TRBD1 or TRBD2 (5 bases each). Germline lookup yields CDR1 SNHLY and CDR2 FYNNEI. Deletions cut 4 bases from V and 3 bases from J, with 9 bases between. CDR3 size: 14 residues. The CDR3 sequence: CASSAGTHTGELFF. The CDR3 bases are TGTGCCAGCAGTGCAGGGACCCACACCGGGGAGCTGTTTTTT.

The sample holds a few counts of this clone. The V and J genes are TRBV28 and TRBJ2-2, with a tentative D call TRBD2 (6 bases). The V gene lost 6 bases and the J gene lost 4 bases, with 12 bases spanning the gap. The CDR3 has 14 amino acids. Germline CDR1 MDHEN, CDR2 SYDVKM. The CDR3 DNA sequence: TGTGCCAGCAGAAGCCCCGGGGGCACCGGGGAGCTGTTTTTT. Its protein product is CASRSPGGTGELFF.

V gene TRBV5-6 combines with J gene TRBJ1-2; D is unclear. V was shortened by 0 bases and J by 4 bases, with 13 bases between the two germline ends. The CDR3 runs 15 residues. Germline loops: CDR1 SGHDT, CDR2 YYEEEE. CDR3 region: CASSLGAEPTYGYTF. Written as DNA, the CDR3 is TGTGCCAGCAGCTTGGGGGCGGAACCAACCTATGGCTACACCTTC.

V is TRBV30 and J is TRBJ1-4; 10 bases line up with TRBD1. The CDR3 totals 17 residues. Trimming at V came to 0 bases and at J to 2 bases, leaving 6 bases not matched to a gene. Germline CDR1 and CDR2: GTSNPN and SVGIG (reference sequence). The DNA of the CDR3 is TGTGCCTGGAGTGTCCCGGGACAGGGGCGGACTAATGAAAAACTGTTTTTT. It translates to CAWSVPGQGRTNEKLFF.

This clone was detected once. This rearrangement joins TRBV7-9 to TRBJ1-5, with D maybe TRBD1 (5 bases). V lost 1 base and J lost 4, with 11 bases in between. Germline CDR1 is SEHNR and CDR2 is FQNEAQ (reference sequence). The CDR3 is 15 amino acids. For the CDR3, the DNA is TGTGCCAGCAGCTTAGAGGGACCCAGGAATCAGCCCCAGCATTTT. It specifies CASSLEGPRNQPQHF.

There are a few counts of this clone. The chain joins TRBV10-3 to TRBJ1-1; possible D gene TRBD1, 6 bases. The CDR3 loop spans 13 amino acids. Trimming stripped 6 bases from V and 3 bases from J, with 11 bases between. Looked up from germline, CDR1 is ENHRY and CDR2 is SYGVKD. The CDR3 coding sequence is TGTGCCATCAGCCCGGGGGGCTACACTGAAGCTTTCTTT. This gives the protein CAISPGGYTEAFF.

The CDR3 region has the DNA TGTGCCAGCAGCGACGGGACTAGCGGGAGGGCCATTGAGCAGTTCTTC. It is translated as CASSDGTSGRAIEQFF. The rearrangement links TRBV9 to TRBJ2-1; 16 nucleotides match TRBD2. The germline CDR1 and CDR2 sequences are SGDLS and YYNGEE. This CDR3 spans 16 amino acids. The ends lost 3 bases at V and 9 bases at J; junction bases unmatched: 6. The full variable domain, completed using reference TRBV9 and TRBJ2-1, is DSGVTQTPKHLITATGQRVTLRCSPRSGDLSVYWYQQSLDQGLQFLIQYYNGEERAKGNILERFSAQQFPDLHSELNLSSLELGDSALYFCASSDGTSGRAIEQFFGPGTRLTVL.

V is TRBV7-9 and J is TRBJ1-2; 8 bases match TRBD1. Germline V lookup: CDR1 SEHNR, CDR2 FQNEAQ (reference sequence). The CDR3 length is 15 residues. V shed 5 bases and J 0 bases; nucleotides not matched to a gene: 5. The CDR3 reads CASSTQGGANYGYTF. The CDR3 DNA sequence: TGTGCCAGCAGCACACAGGGGGGAGCTAACTATGGCTACACCTTC.

This chain uses TRBV5-6 with TRBJ2-5; D not resolved. The V gene lost 2 bases and the J gene lost 3 bases, with 5 bases spanning the gap. The CDR3 covers 12 residues. Per the germline V gene, CDR1 is SGHDT and CDR2 is YYEEEE. The CDR3 here is CASSLFKETQYF. The CDR3 DNA follows: TGTGCCAGCAGCTTATTCAAAGAGACCCAGTACTTC. Together with reference TRBV5-6 and TRBJ2-5, the CDR3 gives the full variable domain: DAGVTQSPTHLIKTRGQQVTLRCSPKSGHDTVSWYQQALGQGPQFIFQYYEEEERQRGNFPDRFSGHQFPNYSSELNVNALLLGDSALYLCASSLFKETQYFGPGTRLLVL.